The rows below give T cell receptor beta chains drawn from one sample of a study of human T cells and chemical hapten exposure. From the RACE reads, TCRdb called clonotypes with MiXCR, one entry per CDR3 protein. The sample has over 300,000 distinct CDR3 sequences, less than 6.5% seen once. The sequences come from whole blood, collected in connection with sensitization to the hapten diphenylcyclopropenone (DPC). These receptors were taken from a woman aged 45-65 years with alopecia areata. Some clones in this sample may be carry-over from other donors' samples. Both conserved end residues are part of each CDR3. The order of the fields is CDR3 protein, CDR3 DNA, D gene, V gene, clone size, J gene. D genes are given only for firm matches. Clone sizes are given selectively: once, few, many, or a class where the clone is expanded.

CASSDDTAFDTQYF,TGTGCCAGCAGCGACGACACGGCGTTTGATACGCAGTATTTT,.,TRBV9,many,TRBJ2-3
CASSTVGQSTNEKLFF,TGCGCCAGCAGCACTGTGGGCCAATCAACTAATGAAAAACTGTTTTTT,.,TRBV5-1,.,TRBJ1-4
CAISREGDTEAFF,TGTGCCATCAGTCGCGAGGGAGACACTGAAGCTTTCTTT,.,TRBV10-3,many,TRBJ1-1
CASWTSSNQPQHF,TGTGCCAGCTGGACAAGTAGCAATCAGCCCCAGCATTTT,.,TRBV6-2/TRBV6-3,many,TRBJ1-5
CASRPGLASDEQFF,TGTGCCAGCAGGCCGGGACTAGCCTCCGATGAGCAGTTCTTC,TRBD2,TRBV6-5,many,TRBJ2-1
CSARGPTYNEQFF,TGCAGTGCTAGAGGACCCACCTACAATGAGCAGTTCTTC,.,TRBV20-1,.,TRBJ2-1
CASSDETSARRANEQFF,TGTGCCAGCAGTGATGAGACTAGCGCGCGCCGGGCGAATGAGCAGTTCTTC,TRBD2,TRBV25-1,.,TRBJ2-1
CASREQITDTQYF,TGCGCCAGCAGGGAACAGATCACAGATACGCAGTATTTT,.,TRBV10-2,many,TRBJ2-3
CASSDRGWQPQHF,TGTGCCAGCAGCGACAGGGGATGGCAGCCCCAGCATTTT,TRBD1,TRBV6-2/TRBV6-3,many,TRBJ1-5
CASRLRERGGEQFF,TGTGCCAGCAGGTTGAGGGAACGAGGGGGTGAGCAGTTCTTC,.,TRBV2,many,TRBJ2-1
CASSPPQDRDSYGYTF,TGTGCCAGCAGTCCCCCCCAAGACAGGGACTCCTATGGCTACACCTTC,TRBD1,TRBV6-6,few,TRBJ1-2
CSARGGGSYGYTF,TGCAGTGCTAGAGGTGGGGGCTCCTATGGCTACACCTTC,.,TRBV20-1,few,TRBJ1-2
CASSPVVRASSYEQYF,TGCGCCAGCAGCCCCGTCGTCCGGGCGAGCTCCTACGAGCAGTACTTC,.,TRBV5-1,.,TRBJ2-7
CASSLEGDAETQYF,TGCGCCAGCAGCTTGGAGGGGGATGCCGAGACCCAGTACTTC,.,TRBV5-1,few,TRBJ2-5
CASTMRGPVANEQFF,TGTGCCAGTACCATGAGGGGTCCCGTTGCCAATGAGCAGTTCTTC,.,TRBV19,.,TRBJ2-1
CASSSPGQGVHEQYF,TGTGCCAGCAGCTCTCCGGGACAGGGAGTCCACGAGCAGTACTTC,TRBD1,TRBV13,.,TRBJ2-7
CSVELPGQGDTQYF,TGCAGCGTTGAGCTGCCGGGACAGGGAGATACGCAGTATTTT,TRBD1,TRBV29-1,few,TRBJ2-3
CASSPTGSNEQYF,TGTGCCAGCTCACCAACGGGGTCGAACGAGCAGTACTTC,.,TRBV18,many,TRBJ2-7
CASTSGVPSTDTQYF,TGTGCCAGCACCTCAGGGGTCCCTAGCACAGATACGCAGTATTTT,.,TRBV2,few,TRBJ2-3
CAIKPSGVNTGELFF,TGTGCCATCAAGCCTAGCGGGGTGAACACCGGGGAGCTGTTTTTT,TRBD2,TRBV6-5,many,TRBJ2-2
CASSSDRRRTEAFF,TGTGCCAGCAGCTCCGACAGAAGACGCACTGAAGCTTTCTTT,.,TRBV6-2/TRBV6-3,.,TRBJ1-1
CASSLGTSGHEQYF,TGTGCCAGCAGCTTAGGGACTAGCGGGCACGAGCAGTACTTC,TRBD2,TRBV13,many,TRBJ2-7
CSVEGLMNTEAFF,TGCAGCGTTGAAGGGCTCATGAACACTGAAGCTTTCTTT,.,TRBV29-1,many,TRBJ1-1
CSAREGGPTDTQYF,TGCAGTGCTAGAGAGGGAGGGCCGACAGATACGCAGTATTTT,TRBD2,TRBV20-1,few,TRBJ2-3
CASRGEGWASGRAVDTQYF,TGTGCCAGCAGGGGCGAAGGATGGGCTAGCGGGAGGGCTGTAGATACGCAGTATTTT,TRBD2,TRBV28,many,TRBJ2-3
CASSYTGADTEAFF,TGTGCCAGCAGTTACACTGGGGCGGACACTGAAGCTTTCTTT,.,TRBV6-6,many,TRBJ1-1
CSGTGTGPYEQYF,TGCAGTGGCACCGGGACAGGGCCCTACGAGCAGTACTTC,TRBD1,TRBV20-1,few,TRBJ2-7
CASSDRPGLADPYEQYF,TGCGCCAGCAGCGATCGGCCGGGACTAGCGGATCCCTACGAGCAGTACTTC,TRBD2,TRBV5-1,many,TRBJ2-7
CATSRTSGTYNEQFF,TGTGCCACCAGTAGGACTAGCGGGACGTACAATGAGCAGTTCTTC,TRBD2,TRBV24-1,few,TRBJ2-1
CASSPEITGSPLHF,TGTGCCAGCTCACCAGAAATAACAGGTTCACCCCTCCACTTT,.,TRBV18,few,TRBJ1-6
CATSDPGTATITF,TGTGCCACCAGTGATCCTGGGACAGCCACCATCACCTTC,TRBD1,TRBV24-1,many,TRBJ1-2
CASSFSGTEAFF,TGTGCCAGCAGCTTCTCGGGAACTGAAGCTTTCTTT,.,TRBV12-3/TRBV12-4,many,TRBJ1-1
CASSRGPTETQYF,TGTGCCAGCAGTCGGGGTCCGACAGAGACCCAGTACTTC,.,TRBV7-3,few,TRBJ2-5
CSARDGASGLTYEQYF,TGCAGTGCTAGAGACGGGGCTAGCGGCTTAACCTACGAGCAGTACTTC,TRBD2,TRBV20-1,few,TRBJ2-7
CSASTSGYGYTF,TGCAGCGCGTCAACGTCAGGTTATGGCTACACCTTC,.,TRBV29-1,.,TRBJ1-2
CASSPRATHGTEAFF,TGTGCCAGCAGCCCACGGGCTACCCACGGGACTGAAGCTTTCTTT,.,TRBV7-2,few,TRBJ1-1